The present T cell receptor beta chain was sequenced within a study of T cells after yellow fever vaccination. As TCR cDNA was made by 5'RACE template switching, a universal primer site and UMIs were added. Via MiXCR, TCRdb re-called the 5' RACE reads, giving one row per CDR3 protein. The repertoire holds 300,000 to 450,000 distinct CDR3 sequences, with around 8.1% as singletons. V lost 3 bases to trimming and J lost 7 bases; unmatched junction nucleotides: 6. Germline V gene data show CDR1 as MGHRA and CDR2 as YSYEKL. The CDR3 runs 14 residues. This clonotype was seen only a few times. Its antigen is currently unknown. Study results and limitations: In FACS-sorted repertoires, abundant clonotypes from the bulk population could appear as contaminants. Reappearance after the booster was observed for most primary-vaccination clones (roughly 97% CD4, approximately 90% CD8). Though it reached lower strength, the secondary response hit its peak faster, day 5 versus 15.

The chain links TRBV4-1 to TRBJ1-5; 7 nucleotides line up with TRBD1. The TCR comes from a man aged 18 to 29 who received the YFV17D yellow fever vaccine. Here the sequenced sample was PBMCs, taken about 41 days after the first yellow fever vaccination. CDR3 sequence reads: CASSQPGQPQPQHF. CDR3 bases: TGCGCCAGCAGCCAGCCGGGACAGCCACAGCCCCAGCATTTT.